The entry that follows covers one T cell receptor beta chain sequence. Its cognate antigen is unknown. After template switching added a universal primer site, the resulting cDNA carried unique molecular identifiers. TCRdb processed the 5' RACE reads anew with MiXCR; each CDR3 protein has one entry. This repertoire shows a few hundred thousand distinct CDR3 sequences, 6.5% to 8% found once; its top ten account for 13% to 15%. The data are from a study of identical twins. Notes on the study in general: An excess of low generation probability was shown by twin-shared out-of-frame alpha sequences.

Trimming took off 0 bases at V and 0 bases at J, with 14 bases between the two ends. Germline-derived CDR1 and CDR2 are DFQATT and SNEGSKA (reference sequence). The CDR3 totals 16 residues. In addition, the sample was reused for a study of T cells expressing NK-cell markers. As that report states: The CD3+CD56-NKG2C+ fraction of a handful of donors was likewise dominated by these clonotypes.

Source material: CD8+ T cells sorted from blood. The TCR sequence derives from a woman between 18 and 29 years old in good health. The chain couples TRBV20-1 to TRBJ1-2; D unresolved. CDR3 sequence reads: CSARDLLGSTNYGYTF. The DNA for the CDR3 is TGCAGTGCTAGAGATCTCCTTGGCAGTACTAACTATGGCTACACCTTC.